The clone carrying this T cell receptor (beta chain) was counted only a few times. These data belong to a study of shared clonotypes between healthy human individuals. Turning to the study itself: The donor group consisted of a couple of women and three men, aged 18 to 49.

Per germline, CDR1 LNHDA and CDR2 SQIVND (reference sequence). Germline trimming cut 0 bases from V and 7 bases from J; bases unmatched to any gene: 4. The CDR3 has 14 residues. Libraries were prepared by immunoSEQ multiplex PCR; TCRdb keeps only in-frame clonotypes and omits some of them. The sample shows roughly 2.5 million clones, around nine tenths of them seen only once. The V call is TRBV19, the J call TRBJ1-2; 8 nucleotides match TRBD1. The TCR was taken from a man younger than 35 in good health. Sequencing was done on a sample of naive CD4+ T cells sorted from blood. Subset reported: CD45RA+ positively selected. The CDR3 DNA reads TGTGCCAGTAGTATAGACTGGACAGGGAGTGGCTACACCTTC. It yields the protein CASSIDWTGSGYTF.